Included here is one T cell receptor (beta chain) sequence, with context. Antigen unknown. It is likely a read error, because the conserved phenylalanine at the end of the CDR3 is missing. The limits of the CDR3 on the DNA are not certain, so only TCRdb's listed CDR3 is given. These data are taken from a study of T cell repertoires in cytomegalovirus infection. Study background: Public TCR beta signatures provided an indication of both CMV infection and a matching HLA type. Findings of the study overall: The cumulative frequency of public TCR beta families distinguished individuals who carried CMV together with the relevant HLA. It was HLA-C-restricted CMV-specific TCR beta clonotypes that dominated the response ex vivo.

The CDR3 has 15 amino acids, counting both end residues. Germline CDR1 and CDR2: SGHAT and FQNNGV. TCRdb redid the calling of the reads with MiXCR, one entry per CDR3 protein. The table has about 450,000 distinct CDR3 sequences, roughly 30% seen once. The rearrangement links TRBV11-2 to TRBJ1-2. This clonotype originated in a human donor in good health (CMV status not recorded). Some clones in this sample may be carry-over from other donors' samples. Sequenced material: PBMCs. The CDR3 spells CASSLLEGSPYGYTL.